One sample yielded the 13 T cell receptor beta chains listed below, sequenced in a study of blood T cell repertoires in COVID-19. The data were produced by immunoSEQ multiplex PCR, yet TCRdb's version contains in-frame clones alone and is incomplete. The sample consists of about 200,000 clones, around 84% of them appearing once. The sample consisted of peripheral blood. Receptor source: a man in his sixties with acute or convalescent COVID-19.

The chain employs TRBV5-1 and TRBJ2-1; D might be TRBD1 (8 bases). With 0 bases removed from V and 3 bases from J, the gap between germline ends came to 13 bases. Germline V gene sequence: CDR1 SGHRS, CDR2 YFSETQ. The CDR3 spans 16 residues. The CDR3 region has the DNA TGCGCCAGCAGCTTGGTGGGAGGGACAGGCTACAATGAGCAGTTCTTC. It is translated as CASSLVGGTGYNEQFF.

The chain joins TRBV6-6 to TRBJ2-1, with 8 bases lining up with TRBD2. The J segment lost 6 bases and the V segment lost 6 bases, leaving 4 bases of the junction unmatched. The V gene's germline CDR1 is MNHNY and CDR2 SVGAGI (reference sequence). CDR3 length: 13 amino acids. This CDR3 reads CASRGSGGNEQFF. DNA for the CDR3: TGTGCCAGCAGGGGGAGCGGGGGCAATGAGCAGTTCTTC.

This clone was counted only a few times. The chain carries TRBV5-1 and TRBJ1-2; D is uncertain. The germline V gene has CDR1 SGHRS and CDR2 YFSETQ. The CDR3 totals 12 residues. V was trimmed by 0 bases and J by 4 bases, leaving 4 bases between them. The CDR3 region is CASSLDSYGYTF. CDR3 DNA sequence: TGCGCCAGCAGCTTGGACAGCTATGGCTACACCTTC.

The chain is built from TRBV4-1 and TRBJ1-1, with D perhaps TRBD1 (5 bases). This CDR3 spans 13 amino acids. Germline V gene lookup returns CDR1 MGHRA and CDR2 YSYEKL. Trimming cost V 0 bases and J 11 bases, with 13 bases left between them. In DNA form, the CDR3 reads TGCGCCAGCAGCCAAGATCGGAGGGGAGAGGCTTTCTTT. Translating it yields CASSQDRRGEAFF.

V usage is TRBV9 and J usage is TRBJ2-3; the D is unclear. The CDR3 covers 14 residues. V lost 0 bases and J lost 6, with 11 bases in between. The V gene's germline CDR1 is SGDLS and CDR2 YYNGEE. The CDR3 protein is CASSVATGRDTQYF. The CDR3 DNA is TGTGCCAGCAGCGTAGCGACTGGAAGGGATACGCAGTATTTT.

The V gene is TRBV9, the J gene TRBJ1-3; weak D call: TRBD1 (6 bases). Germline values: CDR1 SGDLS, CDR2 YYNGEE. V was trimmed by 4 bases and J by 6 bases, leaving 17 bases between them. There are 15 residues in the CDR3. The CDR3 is CASSPRRGGQNTIYF. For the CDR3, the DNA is TGTGCCAGCAGCCCCCGCCGGGGGGGGCAAAACACCATATATTTT.

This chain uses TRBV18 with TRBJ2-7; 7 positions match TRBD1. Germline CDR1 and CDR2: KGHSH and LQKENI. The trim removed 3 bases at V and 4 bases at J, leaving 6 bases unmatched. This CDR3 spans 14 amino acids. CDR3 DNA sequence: TGTGCCAGCTCACCGGGACAGAGGATGTACGAGCAGTACTTC. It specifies CASSPGQRMYEQYF.

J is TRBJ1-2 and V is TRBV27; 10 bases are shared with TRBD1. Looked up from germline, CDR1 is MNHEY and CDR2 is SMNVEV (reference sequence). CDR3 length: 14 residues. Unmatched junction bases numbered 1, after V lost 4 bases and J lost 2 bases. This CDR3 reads CASSWDRGNYGYTF. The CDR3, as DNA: TGTGCCAGCAGTTGGGACAGGGGAAACTATGGCTACACCTTC.

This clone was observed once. This CDR3 reads CASSLGAGGRTDTQYF. DNA for the CDR3: TGTGCCAGCAGCTTAGGTGCGGGGGGGCGCACAGATACGCAGTATTTT. The chain joins TRBV7-6 to TRBJ2-3; TRBD2 agrees at 9 bases. Germline V gives CDR1 SGHVS, CDR2 FNYEAQ. V trimming: 1 base; J trimming: 1 base; junction bases outside the gene matches: 3. CDR3 size: 16 residues.

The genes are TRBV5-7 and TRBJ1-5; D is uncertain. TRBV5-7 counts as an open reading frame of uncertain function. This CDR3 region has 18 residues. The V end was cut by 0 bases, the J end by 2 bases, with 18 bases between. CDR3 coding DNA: TGTGCCAGCAGCTTGGTCCATGGGCAGGCCGGGGGCAATCAGCCCCAGCATTTT. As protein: CASSLVHGQAGGNQPQHF.

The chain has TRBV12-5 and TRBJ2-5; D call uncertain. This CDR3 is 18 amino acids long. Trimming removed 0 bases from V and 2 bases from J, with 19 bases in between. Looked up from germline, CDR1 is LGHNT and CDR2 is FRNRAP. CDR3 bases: TGTGCTAGTGGTTTGGTAATTGGCCCCCCGGGTACGCAAGAGACCCAGTACTTC. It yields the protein CASGLVIGPPGTQETQYF.

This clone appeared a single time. In DNA form, the CDR3 reads TGTGCCAGCAGCCAAGGTCTAGCGGCCACTCAAGAGACCCAGTACTTC. This translates into CASSQGLAATQETQYF. The chain has TRBV3-1 (or the pseudogene TRBV3-2) and TRBJ2-5; 7 bases align to TRBD2. Germline assignment: CDR1 LGHDT and CDR2 YNNKEL (reference sequence). The junction had 7 bases not matched to a gene; V was cut back by 1 base and J by 2 bases. This CDR3 region has 16 residues.

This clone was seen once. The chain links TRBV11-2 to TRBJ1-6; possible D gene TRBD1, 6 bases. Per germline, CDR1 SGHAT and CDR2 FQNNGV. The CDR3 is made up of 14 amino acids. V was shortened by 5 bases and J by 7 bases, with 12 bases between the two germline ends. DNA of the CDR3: TGTGCCAGCAGCCTACAGGGTTACAATTCACCCCTCCACTTT. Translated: CASSLQGYNSPLHF.